This T cell receptor beta chain was recovered during a study of cytomegalovirus exposure and HLA in healthy donors. General observations from the study: The majority of TCR sequences were rare, yet some public TCRs appeared in many donors. A subsequent analysis found that TCR clusters from the first cohort also tended to co-occur in the 120 validation repertoires, with approximately 94% of cluster scores above 0.

This table comes from immunoSEQ multiplex PCR, and its TCRdb copy is limited to in-frame clones, with some not included. The sample includes over 85,000 clones, around 87% seen only once; the top ten take almost 1.5%. Trimming cost V 0 bases and J 8 bases; bases outside gene matches: 2. The CDR3 loop spans 13 amino acids. Germline-derived CDR1 and CDR2 are SGHDT and YYEEEE. As for this clone: What it binds is unknown.

The receptor's source is a woman aged 30 to 39 in good health and CMV-seropositive. The chain uses TRBV5-6 and TRBJ1-2; the match to TRBD1 covers 9 bases. Sequenced input: PBMCs. The chain's CDR3 is CASSLDRGLGYTF. The CDR3 region has the DNA TGTGCCAGCAGCTTGGACAGGGGGCTCGGCTACACCTTC.